One sample yielded the 25 T cell receptor beta chains listed below, sequenced in a study of T cells in tuberculosis. Assay used: immunoSEQ multiplex PCR; TCRdb lists only in-frame clones, some missing. The data show about 24,000 clones, around 95% seen once. What was sequenced was PBMCs. These receptors were taken from a donor aged 10 to 29 with latent tuberculosis or without tuberculosis infection.

This chain links TRBV4-1 with TRBJ2-3; weak D call: TRBD2 (6 bases). This CDR3 has 16 amino acids. V was pared by 1 base and J by 0 bases, with 11 bases between. Germline V gene sequence: CDR1 MGHRA, CDR2 YSYEKL. CDR3 bases: TGCGCCAGCAGCCAAGTGGAGCGGGCCAGCACAGATACGCAGTATTTT. The encoded protein is CASSQVERASTDTQYF.

The chain has TRBV4-2 and TRBJ1-1; tentative D call: TRBD1 (5 bases). CDR3 length equals 17 residues. CDR1 is LGHNA, CDR2 YNFKEQ, per germline. Deletions cut 1 base from V and 5 bases from J, with 20 bases between. The CDR3 loop is CASSQVGRVPTGTEAFF. In DNA form, the CDR3 reads TGTGCCAGCAGCCAAGTCGGCAGGGTCCCAACCGGGACTGAAGCTTTCTTT.

Concerning this clone: Sequence at one end of the junction differs from germline and may be a read error. The chain employs TRBV2 and TRBJ1-2, with 9 bases that match TRBD1. There are 14 residues in the CDR3. Looked up from germline, CDR1 is SNHLY and CDR2 is FYNNEI. Here the CDR3 reads CASSEARDRDPQGF. CDR3 nucleotide sequence: TGTGCCAGCAGTGAAGCGAGGGACAGGGACCCCCAAGGCTTC.

The rearrangement joins TRBV4-1 to TRBJ1-5, with 8 nucleotides matching TRBD1. CDR1 is MGHRA and CDR2 is YSYEKL in the germline V gene. This CDR3 has 17 amino acids. Trimming removed 0 bases from V and 5 bases from J; junction bases left unmatched: 9. CDR3 protein: CASSQDPGTGGHQPQHF. CDR3 sequence (DNA): TGCGCCAGCAGCCAAGATCCCGGGACAGGTGGGCATCAGCCCCAGCATTTT.

The chain joins TRBV9 to TRBJ2-7, with D uncertain. The ends were cut back, 0 bases at V and 0 bases at J, with 13 bases in the middle. The length of the CDR3 is 16 residues. Germline V gene lookup returns CDR1 SGDLS and CDR2 YYNGEE. The CDR3 DNA is TGTGCCAGCAGCGTAGACCCCCTTAGGAGCTCCTACGAGCAGTACTTC. Translation: CASSVDPLRSSYEQYF.

The rearrangement joins TRBV28 to TRBJ2-1; 11 bases line up with TRBD2. The ends lost 6 bases at V and 4 bases at J; junction bases unmatched: 8. In germline, CDR1 is MDHEN, CDR2 SYDVKM. The CDR3 consists of 16 residues. CDR3 region: CASSPHSGGEYNEQFF. For the CDR3, the DNA is TGTGCCAGCAGCCCGCATAGCGGGGGGGAATACAATGAGCAGTTCTTC.

The V and J genes are TRBV9 and TRBJ2-1; 8 bases are a match to TRBD1. Trimming took 4 bases from V and 4 from J; bases not matched to a gene: 7. CDR1 is SGDLS, CDR2 YYNGEE, per germline. The CDR3 is made up of 15 amino acids. The CDR3 sequence: CASSPGTGRYNEQFF. CDR3 DNA: TGTGCCAGCAGCCCTGGGACAGGACGTTACAATGAGCAGTTCTTC.

The chain has TRBV9 and TRBJ2-1, with D possibly being TRBD2 (6 bases). Trimming pared 1 base from V and 1 base from J, leaving 18 bases between. The CDR3 loop spans 18 amino acids. From germline, CDR1 is SGDLS and CDR2 YYNGEE. The CDR3: CASSVLPGESPSYNEQFF. The CDR3, as DNA: TGTGCCAGCAGCGTACTCCCGGGGGAATCTCCATCCTACAATGAGCAGTTCTTC.

This clone showed up just once. The CDR3 DNA is TGTGCCAGCATCGGGGGGCCAGGGACTAATGAAAAACTGTTTTTT. As protein: CASIGGPGTNEKLFF. The chain employs TRBV2 and TRBJ1-4; D might be TRBD1 (6 bases). The V and J ends lost 7 bases and 2 bases respectively, with 14 bases between them. Germline V gene sequence: CDR1 SNHLY, CDR2 FYNNEI. The CDR3 loop spans 15 amino acids.

The gene calls are TRBV7-9 and TRBJ2-1, with TRBD2 matching 8 bases. V was clipped by 10 bases and J by 1 base; unmatched bases: 6. Germline V gives CDR1 SEHNR, CDR2 FQNEAQ (reference sequence). The CDR3 extends over 14 amino acids. CDR3 amino acids: CATVAGGSYNEQFF. CDR3 DNA: TGTGCCACCGTGGCGGGGGGATCCTACAATGAGCAGTTCTTC. The complete variable domain, with remaining parts taken from reference TRBV7-9 and TRBJ2-1, reads DTGVSQNPRHKITKRGQNVTFRCDPISEHNRLYWYRQTLGQGPEFLTYFQNEAQLEKSRLLSDRFSAERPKGSFSTLEIQRTEQGDSAMYLCATVAGGSYNEQFFGPGTRLTVL.

The J gene is TRBJ2-4, the V gene TRBV27; D remains ambiguous. V lost 6 bases and J lost 1, with 16 bases in between. CDR1 is MNHEY, CDR2 SMNVEV, per germline (reference sequence). The CDR3 is made up of 16 amino acids. CDR3 coding DNA: TGTGCCAGCAGCCGCAGGAAAGATGGGGCCAAAAACATTCAGTACTTC. Amino acids: CASSRRKDGAKNIQYF.

The rearrangement uses TRBV5-8 and TRBJ2-2; 8 bases line up with TRBD1. Germline CDR1 is SGHTS and CDR2 is YDEGEE. The CDR3 totals 17 residues. With V trimmed by 2 bases and J by 7 bases, 13 bases remained unmatched. The CDR3 DNA is TGTGCCAGCAGCTTATTCTCTGGACAGGGAAGAAGCGGGGAGCTGTTTTTT. Its translation: CASSLFSGQGRSGELFF.

CDR3 DNA: TGTGCCAGTGGAAGACAGGGGACCTACGAGCAGTACTTC. The encoded protein is CASGRQGTYEQYF. The rearrangement uses TRBV6-1 and TRBJ2-7; 8 bases are a match to TRBD1. This CDR3 has 13 amino acids. After removal of 9 bases from V and 2 bases from J, the junction contained 6 bases not matched to a gene. Germline lookup yields CDR1 MNHNS and CDR2 SASEGT.

The chain combines TRBV7-2 with TRBJ1-2; the D gene is possibly TRBD1 (5 bases). CDR1 is SGHTA, CDR2 FQGNSA, per germline. V lost 1 base to trimming and J lost 4 bases, with 7 bases between them. This CDR3 region has 13 residues. The CDR3 spells CASSLGTSYGYTF. The CDR3 nucleotides are TGTGCCAGCAGCTTAGGGACATCCTATGGCTACACCTTC.

The gene calls are TRBV7-3 and TRBJ1-2; weak D call: TRBD1 (5 bases). CDR1 is SGHTA, CDR2 FQGTGA, per germline. Trimming took off 4 bases at V and 6 bases at J, with 12 bases between the two ends. The CDR3 spans 13 residues. CDR3 sequence: CASSSQGSNGYTF. CDR3 bases: TGTGCCAGCAGCTCCCAGGGATCTAATGGCTACACCTTC.

V usage is TRBV6-5 and J usage is TRBJ1-2; perhaps TRBD1 as D (5 bases). Trimming cost V 4 bases and J 4 bases, with 16 bases left between them. The CDR3 is 15 amino acids. Germline V gene sequence: CDR1 MNHEY, CDR2 SVGAGI. Here the CDR3 DNA reads TGTGCCAGCAGTTCAGGACAATCCTGGGGCTATGGCTACACCTTC. Translated, it gives CASSSGQSWGYGYTF.

The chain uses TRBV11-2 and TRBJ1-3; D uncertain. V lost 1 base, J lost 3 bases, and 10 bases lay in between. Per the germline V gene, CDR1 is SGHAT and CDR2 is FQNNGV. The CDR3 spans 15 residues. For the CDR3, the DNA is TGTGCCAGCAGCTTAGTGGAGCGGGGTGGAAACACCATATATTTT. Translation gives CASSLVERGGNTIYF.

The V call is TRBV2, the J call TRBJ2-1; 8 bases fit TRBD2. Germline CDR1 reads SNHLY; CDR2 reads FYNNEI. The CDR3 totals 15 residues. V trimming: 5 bases; J trimming: 10 bases; junction bases outside the gene matches: 13. CDR3 in DNA: TGTGCCAGCAGTTGGAGCCCGGGGGGGCCGGGAGAGCAGTTCTTC. Amino acids: CASSWSPGGPGEQFF.

The chain uses TRBV4-1 and TRBJ1-2, with 9 nucleotides matching TRBD1. CDR3 size: 17 residues. CDR1 is MGHRA, CDR2 YSYEKL, per germline. V was pared by 1 base and J by 2 bases, with 8 bases of the junction left unmatched. Here the CDR3 reads CASSQAGQGLVNYGYTF. CDR3 sequence (DNA): TGCGCCAGCAGCCAAGCCGGACAGGGGTTGGTCAACTATGGCTACACCTTC.

The rearrangement links TRBV5-6 to TRBJ2-2; TRBD2 matches at 9 bases. Germline lookup yields CDR1 SGHDT and CDR2 YYEEEE. This CDR3 spans 16 amino acids. V lost 2 bases, J lost 5 bases, and 7 bases stayed unmatched. CDR3 DNA sequence: TGTGCCAGCAGCTTCGCGTCAGGACTAGCGACCGGGGAGCTGTTTTTT. It encodes CASSFASGLATGELFF. Full variable domain (rest looked up from reference TRBV5-6 and TRBJ2-2): DAGVTQSPTHLIKTRGQQVTLRCSPKSGHDTVSWYQQALGQGPQFIFQYYEEEERQRGNFPDRFSGHQFPNYSSELNVNALLLGDSALYLCASSFASGLATGELFFGEGSRLTVL.

This sequence joins TRBV12-5 and TRBJ2-1; TRBD2 agrees at 8 bases. The V gene's germline CDR1 is LGHNT and CDR2 FRNRAP. Germline trimming cut 1 base from V and 9 bases from J; bases unmatched to any gene: 11. The CDR3 runs to 16 residues. The CDR3 protein is CASGLGRFGGEVEQFF. CDR3 DNA: TGTGCTAGTGGTTTGGGAAGGTTCGGGGGGGAGGTTGAGCAGTTCTTC.

The chain carries TRBV4-1 and TRBJ2-1, with 9 bases identical to TRBD2. CDR3 length equals 15 residues. Germline V gene data show CDR1 as MGHRA and CDR2 as YSYEKL. Germline trimming cut 1 base from V and 8 bases from J; bases unmatched to any gene: 6. The CDR3: CASSQGGGAGYEQFF. CDR3 DNA: TGCGCCAGCAGCCAAGGCGGGGGGGCGGGCTATGAGCAGTTCTTC.

This rearrangement joins TRBV9 to TRBJ1-4; TRBD1 matches at 9 bases. J was trimmed by 4 bases and V by 0 bases; bases with no gene match: 19. Germline assignment: CDR1 SGDLS and CDR2 YYNGEE. The CDR3 is 21 amino acids. CDR3 DNA: TGTGCCAGCAGCGTAGACGTCCCCGGGACAGGGCCTCGCGGAGATAATGAAAAACTGTTTTTT. Translated, it gives CASSVDVPGTGPRGDNEKLFF.

The V call is TRBV5-1, the J call TRBJ1-1, with D uncertain. CDR1 is SGHRS and CDR2 is YFSETQ in the germline V gene. The V gene lost 3 bases and the J gene lost 5 bases, with 11 bases spanning the gap. The CDR3 totals 13 residues. CDR3 sequence reads: CASSSAGGTEAFF. CDR3 DNA sequence: TGCGCCAGCAGCTCCGCAGGAGGAACTGAAGCTTTCTTT.

V gene TRBV6-1 combines with J gene TRBJ1-2; tentatively, D is TRBD1 (6 bases). CDR3 size: 14 residues. Germline CDR1 MNHNS, CDR2 SASEGT. Trimming pared 8 bases from V and 4 bases from J, leaving 17 bases between. The DNA of the CDR3 is TGTGCCAGCGCTGGATGGGGGACATTCTATGGCTACACCTTC. This encodes CASAGWGTFYGYTF.